This paragraph covers one T cell receptor beta chain sequence. Profiled with immunoSEQ multiplex PCR; TCRdb holds only in-frame clones, not every one. In the table there are some 15,000 clones, roughly four fifths of which are singletons. V lost 4 bases, J lost 7 bases, and 14 bases lay in between. The CDR3 covers 13 residues. Per the germline V gene, CDR1 is SGHNT and CDR2 is YYREEE (reference sequence). The data derive from a study of immune evolution from preneoplasia to lung adenocarcinoma. The TCR was taken from a person aged 55-80 years with lung adenocarcinoma. The chain has TRBV5-4 and TRBJ1-2, with D perhaps TRBD1 (6 bases). The specimen sequenced was FFPE minimally invasive lung adenocarcinoma tissue. Here the CDR3 reads CASSPGQPGGYTF. CDR3 DNA: TGTGCCAGCAGCCCGGGACAACCAGGTGGCTACACCTTC.